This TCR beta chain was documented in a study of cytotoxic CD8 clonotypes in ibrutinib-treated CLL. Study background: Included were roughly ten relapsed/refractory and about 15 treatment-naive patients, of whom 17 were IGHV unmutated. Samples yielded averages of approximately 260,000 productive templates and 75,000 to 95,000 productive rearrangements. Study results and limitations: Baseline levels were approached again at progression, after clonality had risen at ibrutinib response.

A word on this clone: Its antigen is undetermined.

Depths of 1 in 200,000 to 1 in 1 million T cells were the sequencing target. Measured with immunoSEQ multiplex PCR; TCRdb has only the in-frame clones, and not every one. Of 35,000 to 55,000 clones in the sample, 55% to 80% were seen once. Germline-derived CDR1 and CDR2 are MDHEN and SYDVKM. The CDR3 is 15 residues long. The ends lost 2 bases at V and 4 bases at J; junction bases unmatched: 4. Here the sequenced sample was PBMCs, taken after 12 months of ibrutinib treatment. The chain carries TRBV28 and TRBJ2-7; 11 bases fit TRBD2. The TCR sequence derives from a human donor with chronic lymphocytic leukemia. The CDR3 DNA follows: TGTGCCAGCAGTTTACTAGCGGGGGGACCGTACGAGCAGTACTTC. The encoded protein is CASSLLAGGPYEQYF.